This T cell receptor beta chain originates from a study of control samples from healthy donors and cancer patients. CDR1 is MNHNS and CDR2 is SASEGT in the germline V gene. This CDR3 comprises 14 residues. Losses at the gene ends were 1 base for V and 8 bases for J; bases not matched to a gene: 6. This clone was picked up one time. Assay used: immunoSEQ multiplex PCR; TCRdb lists only in-frame clones, some missing. The sample includes tens of thousands of clones, approximately 86% of them seen just once. V usage is TRBV6-1 and J usage is TRBJ1-2, with 8 positions matching TRBD1. The sample consisted of blood. This TCR derives from a man aged 55 to 69 in good health. In nucleotides, the CDR3 is TGTGCCAGCAGTGAAGGACAGGGGATTTGGGGCTACACCTTC. It codes for CASSEGQGIWGYTF.